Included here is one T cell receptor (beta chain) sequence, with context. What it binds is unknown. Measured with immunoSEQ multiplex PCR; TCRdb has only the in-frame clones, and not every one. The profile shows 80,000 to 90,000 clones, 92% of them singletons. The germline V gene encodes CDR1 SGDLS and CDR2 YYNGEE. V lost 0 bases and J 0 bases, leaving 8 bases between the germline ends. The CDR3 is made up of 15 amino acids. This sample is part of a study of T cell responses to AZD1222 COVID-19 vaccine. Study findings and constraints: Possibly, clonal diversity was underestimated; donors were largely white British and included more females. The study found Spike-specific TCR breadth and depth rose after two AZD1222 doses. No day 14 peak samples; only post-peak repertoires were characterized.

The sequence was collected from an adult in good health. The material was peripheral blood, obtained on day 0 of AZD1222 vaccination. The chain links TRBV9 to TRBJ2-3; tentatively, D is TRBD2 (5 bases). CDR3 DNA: TGTGCCAGCAGCGTAGTAGCGTCTAGCACAGATACGCAGTATTTT. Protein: CASSVVASSTDTQYF.